These 24 T cell receptor beta chains originate from one sample sequenced in a study of cytomegalovirus exposure and HLA in healthy donors (dated 2017 in TCRdb). Library creation used the immunoSEQ multiplex PCR assay. The multiplex PCR relied on a mix of 60 forward primers for TCR Vbeta segments and 13 reverse primers for TCR Jbeta segments. TCRdb took this table from immuneACCESS and kept in-frame rearrangements with V and J called. Such tables lack part of the clones; where checked against another copy, unresolved V genes explain under half of the gap, and the rest is unexplained. In all, the sample holds about 140,000 clones, and about 80% of those were seen once. Approximately 1.2% of the sample comes from the top ten. The sample was PBMCs. The receptor set was obtained from a male donor in good health and CMV-seropositive.

The chain is built from TRBV5-1 and TRBJ2-1; TRBD2 matches 13 bases. This CDR3 is 19 amino acids long. V shed 4 bases and J 9 bases; nucleotides not matched to a gene: 19. CDR1 is SGHRS and CDR2 is YFSETQ in the germline V gene. CDR3 DNA: TGCGCCAGCAGCACAAATATTGGGACTAGCGGGGTGCCCGGGATTGAGCAGTTCTTC. The encoded protein is CASSTNIGTSGVPGIEQFF.

The chain links TRBV27 to TRBJ1-5, with 10 bases aligning to TRBD1. The J segment lost 4 bases and the V segment lost 8 bases, leaving 2 bases of the junction unmatched. The CDR3 is 13 residues long. Germline V CDR1 and CDR2: MNHEY, SMNVEV (reference sequence). The CDR3 region is CASQGQGNQPQHF. CDR3 DNA: TGTGCCAGCCAGGGACAGGGGAATCAGCCCCAGCATTTT.

The V and J genes are TRBV5-6 and TRBJ1-1; D perhaps matches TRBD1 (6 bases). The V and J ends lost 1 base and 1 base respectively, with 11 bases between them. The germline V gene encodes CDR1 SGHDT and CDR2 YYEEEE. The CDR3 runs to 15 residues. In DNA form, the CDR3 reads TGTGCCAGCAGCTTGACAGGGACGGCGAACACTGAAGCTTTCTTT. This encodes CASSLTGTANTEAFF.

The CDR3 nucleotides are TGTGCCAGCAGCTCTTATAGCGGAGGACTTTACGAGCAGTACTTC. It yields the protein CASSSYSGGLYEQYF. This chain connects TRBV7-2 to TRBJ2-5; D might be TRBD2 (6 bases). The DNA end is a closer match to TRBJ2-7, so the J assignment may be wrong. CDR1 SGHTA and CDR2 FQGNSA come from the germline V gene. The CDR3 extends over 15 amino acids.

V usage is TRBV5-3 and J usage is TRBJ2-4; TRBD1 is a possible D gene (6 bases). TRBV5-3 is flagged as an ORF with uncertain function. Deletions cut 2 bases from V and 1 base from J, with 16 bases between. The length of the CDR3 is 17 residues. The CDR3 DNA follows: TGTGCCAGAAGCTTCGGCTACGTAGGACAGGCCAAAAACATTCAGTACTTC. This encodes CARSFGYVGQAKNIQYF.

The CDR3 protein is CASSQDGGSLLEKLFF. CDR3 nucleotides: TGCGCCAGCAGCCAAGATGGAGGTTCGTTACTGGAAAAACTGTTTTTT. This chain connects TRBV4-1 to TRBJ1-4; D is undetermined. The germline gives CDR1 MGHRA, CDR2 YSYEKL. V lost 0 bases and J lost 8, with 16 bases in between. This CDR3 is 16 amino acids long.

The chain employs TRBV27 and TRBJ2-1, with TRBD2 matching 8 bases. The germline V gene has CDR1 MNHEY and CDR2 SMNVEV (reference sequence). The CDR3 length is 14 residues. Trimming cost V 6 bases and J 4 bases; bases outside gene matches: 5. The DNA of the CDR3 is TGTGCCAGCAGCCTAGCGGGCCCATACAATGAGCAGTTCTTC. It codes for CASSLAGPYNEQFF.

This clone was detected only once. This chain uses TRBV11-2 with TRBJ2-3, with no clear D. Per germline, CDR1 SGHAT and CDR2 FQNNGV. Trimming removed 1 base at V and 4 bases at J, with 3 bases between. The CDR3 consists of 12 residues. The CDR3 region has the DNA TGTGCCAGCAGCTTAGTATCAGATACGCAGTATTTT. Protein sequence: CASSLVSDTQYF.

This rearrangement joins TRBV6-5 to TRBJ1-2; 7 bases match TRBD1. J lost 9 bases, V lost 0 bases, and 4 bases had no gene match. This CDR3 spans 13 amino acids. Germline V gene data show CDR1 as MNHEY and CDR2 as SVGAGI. CDR3 region: CASSYSRQGSYTF. The DNA for the CDR3 is TGTGCCAGCAGTTACTCTAGACAGGGTAGCTACACCTTC.

This rearrangement joins TRBV5-1 to TRBJ2-1; D gene unclear. V was trimmed by 3 bases and J by 0 bases, leaving 10 bases between them. Looked up from germline, CDR1 is SGHRS and CDR2 is YFSETQ. CDR3 size: 15 residues. CDR3 residues: CASSWAPDSYNEQFF. DNA for the CDR3: TGCGCCAGCAGCTGGGCTCCGGACTCCTACAATGAGCAGTTCTTC.

The chain carries TRBV4-1 and TRBJ2-1, with D hard to call. V was shortened by 2 bases and J by 9 bases, with 17 bases between the two germline ends. The CDR3 loop spans 15 amino acids. CDR1 and CDR2 from the germline V gene are MGHRA and YSYEKL. The CDR3 DNA sequence: TGCGCCAGCAGCCAATCGAGGTCTCTCCGTACTGAGCAGTTCTTC. Translated, it gives CASSQSRSLRTEQFF.

The CDR3 DNA follows: TGTGCCAGCAAAATTGGAGGGTTGAGCTCCTACAATGAGCAGTTCTTC. This codes for CASKIGGLSSYNEQFF. The gene calls are TRBV28 and TRBJ2-1; TRBD2 is a possible D gene (6 bases). V shed 7 bases and J shed 0 bases, with 16 bases lying between them. There are 16 residues in the CDR3. Germline assignment: CDR1 MDHEN and CDR2 SYDVKM. The entire variable domain, with the rest obtained from reference TRBV28 and TRBJ2-1, is as follows: DVKVTQSSRYLVKRTGEKVFLECVQDMDHENMFWYRQDPGLGLRLIYFSYDVKMKEKGDIPEGYSVSREKKERFSLILESASTNQTSMYLCASKIGGLSSYNEQFFGPGTRLTVL.

The chain couples TRBV6-5 to TRBJ1-2, with 8 bases lining up with TRBD1. Germline-derived CDR1 and CDR2 are MNHEY and SVGAGI. This CDR3 spans 14 amino acids. The trim removed 4 bases at V and 6 bases at J, leaving 7 bases unmatched. CDR3 in DNA: TGTGCCAGCAGTTCCTGGACAGGGAAAAATGGCTACACCTTC. This encodes CASSSWTGKNGYTF.

The chain joins TRBV18 to TRBJ2-1; possible D gene TRBD1, 6 bases. Trimming cost V 2 bases and J 8 bases, with 7 bases left between them. The CDR3 spans 12 residues. Germline V gene lookup returns CDR1 KGHSH and CDR2 LQKENI. The CDR3 sequence: CASSPGGYEQFF. The CDR3 DNA reads as TGTGCCAGCTCACCAGGGGGCTATGAGCAGTTCTTC.

The chain couples TRBV11-1 to TRBJ2-7; the D is unclear. V was trimmed by 2 bases and J by 2 bases, leaving 7 bases between them. This CDR3 has 13 amino acids. CDR1 SGHAT and CDR2 FQDESV come from the germline V gene (reference sequence). The CDR3 protein is CASSLIEAYEQYF. CDR3 nucleotide sequence: TGTGCCAGCAGCTTAATCGAGGCCTACGAGCAGTACTTC.

The chain is built from TRBV27 and TRBJ2-2; TRBD2 matches at 12 bases. Germline CDR1 reads MNHEY; CDR2 reads SMNVEV (reference sequence). With 2 bases clipped from V and 6 bases from J, the junction kept 4 bases outside the gene matches. The CDR3 contains 16 residues. CDR3 nucleotides: TGTGCCAGCAGTTTAGTCCTAGCGGGGGGGTCCGGGGAGCTGTTTTTT. As protein: CASSLVLAGGSGELFF.

This sequence joins TRBV19 and TRBJ2-5; maybe TRBD2 (6 bases). The CDR3 is 16 amino acids. CDR1 LNHDA and CDR2 SQIVND come from the germline V gene (reference sequence). Trimming removed 3 bases at V and 0 bases at J, with 14 bases between. The CDR3 here is CASSIGAGSYQETQYF. DNA of the CDR3: TGTGCCAGTAGTATTGGGGCGGGATCGTACCAAGAGACCCAGTACTTC.

The CDR3 bases are TGTGCCAGTATACCGGGAGGCAGCAATCAGCCCCAGCATTTT. This gives the protein CASIPGGSNQPQHF. The J gene is TRBJ1-5, the V gene TRBV19; no clear D. The CDR3 spans 14 residues. V lost 7 bases and J 1 base, leaving 11 bases between the germline ends. Germline V gene lookup returns CDR1 LNHDA and CDR2 SQIVND (reference sequence).

The chain joins TRBV5-8 to TRBJ1-5, with 10 bases matching TRBD1. The CDR3 runs 16 residues. V lost 3 bases, J lost 5 bases, and 8 bases stayed unmatched. Germline V gives CDR1 SGHTS, CDR2 YDEGEE. The CDR3 here is CASSWYRTGGYQPQHF. CDR3 bases: TGTGCCAGCAGCTGGTACCGGACAGGGGGGTATCAGCCCCAGCATTTT. Drawing the rest from reference TRBV5-8 and TRBJ1-5, the complete variable domain is EAGVTQSPTHLIKTRGQQATLRCSPISGHTSVYWYQQALGLGLQFLLWYDEGEERNRGNFPPRFSGRQFPNYSSELNVNALELEDSALYLCASSWYRTGGYQPQHFGDGTRLSIL.

The rearrangement links TRBV11-1 to TRBJ2-5, with 7 bases aligning to TRBD2. Trimming took 5 bases from V and 1 from J; bases not matched to a gene: 10. The length of the CDR3 is 16 residues. Germline-derived CDR1 and CDR2 are SGHAT and FQDESV (reference sequence). The chain's CDR3 is CASSPEGAGFQETQYF. The CDR3 bases are TGTGCCAGCAGCCCCGAGGGAGCGGGGTTCCAAGAGACCCAGTACTTC.

Here the CDR3 reads CATSAQGTYNSPLHF. As DNA, the CDR3 is TGTGCCACCAGCGCACAGGGTACCTATAATTCACCCCTCCACTTT. The rearrangement joins TRBV15 to TRBJ1-6; D possibly corresponds to TRBD1 (6 bases). Looked up from germline, CDR1 is LNHNV and CDR2 is YYDKDF (reference sequence). There are 15 residues in the CDR3. Deletions cut 5 bases from V and 2 bases from J, with 10 bases between.

Points on this clone: One junction end does not reproduce the germline sequence, and a read error may be involved. Other DNA sequences in this specimen translate into the identical CDR3. The V and J genes are TRBV28 and TRBJ1-3; a weak D match, TRBD1 (5 bases). The germline V gene has CDR1 MDHEN and CDR2 SYDVKM. The CDR3 is 15 residues long. CDR3 protein: CASSLGGYGGNTIYF. CDR3 DNA: TGTGCCAGTAGTTTGGGGGGGTACGGAGGAAACACCATATATTTT.

Here the CDR3 reads CASSLEGGRLETQYF. As DNA, the CDR3 is TGTGCCAGCAGCTTGGAGGGGGGGAGGCTAGAGACCCAGTACTTC. V usage is TRBV5-8 and J usage is TRBJ2-5, with D possibly being TRBD2 (7 bases). This CDR3 has 15 amino acids. V gave up 0 bases and J gave up 4 bases, with 13 bases separating them. Looked up from germline, CDR1 is SGHTS and CDR2 is YDEGEE.

This clone was counted a single time. The chain is built from TRBV9 and TRBJ2-3; tentative D call: TRBD1 (6 bases). The CDR3 runs 15 residues. The V gene's germline CDR1 is SGDLS and CDR2 YYNGEE. V lost 3 bases, J lost 3 bases, and 14 bases lay in between. CDR3 loop: CASSESGQGTDTQYF. The CDR3 DNA sequence: TGTGCCAGCAGCGAATCTGGGCAGGGGACAGATACGCAGTATTTT.